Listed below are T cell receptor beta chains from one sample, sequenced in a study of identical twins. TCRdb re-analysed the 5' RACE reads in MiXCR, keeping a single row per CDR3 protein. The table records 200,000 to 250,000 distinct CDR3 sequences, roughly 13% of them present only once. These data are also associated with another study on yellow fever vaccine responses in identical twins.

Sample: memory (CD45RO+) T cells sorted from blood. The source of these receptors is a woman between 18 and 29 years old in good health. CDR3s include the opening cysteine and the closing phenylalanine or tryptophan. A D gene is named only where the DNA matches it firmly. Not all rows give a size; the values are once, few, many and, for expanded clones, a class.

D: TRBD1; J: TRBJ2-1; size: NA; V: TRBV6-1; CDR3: CASSVRGSYNEQFF; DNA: TGTGCCAGCAGTGTCAGGGGGTCCTACAATGAGCAGTTCTTC
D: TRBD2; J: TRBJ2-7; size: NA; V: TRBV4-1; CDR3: CASSQQTSPSGRSYEQYF; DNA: TGCGCCAGCAGCCAGCAAACTAGTCCTAGCGGGAGGTCCTACGAGCAGTACTTC
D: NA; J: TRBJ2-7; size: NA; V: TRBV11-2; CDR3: CASSPTIPEQYF; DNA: TGTGCCAGCAGCCCGACGATACCGGAGCAGTACTTC
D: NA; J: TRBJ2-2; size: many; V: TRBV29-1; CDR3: CSVAVGLTNTGELFF; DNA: TGCAGCGTTGCGGTCGGACTCACGAACACCGGGGAGCTGTTTTTT
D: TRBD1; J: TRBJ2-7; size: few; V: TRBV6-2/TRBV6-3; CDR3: CASSEPGQGNEQYF; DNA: TGTGCCAGCAGCGAACCGGGACAGGGTAACGAGCAGTACTTC
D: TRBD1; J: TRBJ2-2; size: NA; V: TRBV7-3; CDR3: CASSDKDRGPAGELFF; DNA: TGTGCCAGCAGCGATAAGGACAGGGGGCCGGCCGGGGAGCTGTTTTTT
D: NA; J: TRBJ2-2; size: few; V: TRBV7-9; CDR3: CASTNYGITGELFF; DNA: TGTGCCAGCACCAATTACGGGATCACCGGGGAGCTGTTTTTT
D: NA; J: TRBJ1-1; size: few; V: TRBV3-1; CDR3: CASSQFSMNTEAFF; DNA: TGTGCCAGCAGCCAATTCAGCATGAACACTGAAGCTTTCTTT
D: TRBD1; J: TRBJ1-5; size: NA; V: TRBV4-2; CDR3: CASSQDGAGQGQPQHF; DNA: TGTGCCAGCAGCCAAGACGGGGCCGGACAGGGACAGCCCCAGCATTTT
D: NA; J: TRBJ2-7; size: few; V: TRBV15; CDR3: CATSRDPGFSYEQYF; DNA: TGTGCCACCAGCAGAGACCCGGGGTTCTCCTACGAGCAGTACTTC
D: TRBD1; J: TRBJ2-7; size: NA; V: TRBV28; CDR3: CAPRDSPYEQYF; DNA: TGTGCCCCCCGGGACAGCCCCTACGAGCAGTACTTC
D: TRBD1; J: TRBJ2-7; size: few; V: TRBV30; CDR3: CAWSPPGQGTWSYEQYF; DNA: TGTGCCTGGAGTCCTCCGGGACAGGGGACTTGGAGCTACGAGCAGTACTTC
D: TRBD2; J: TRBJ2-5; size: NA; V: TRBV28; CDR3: CASTNGGVRETQYF; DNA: TGTGCCAGCACAAACGGGGGGGTTAGGGAGACCCAGTACTTC
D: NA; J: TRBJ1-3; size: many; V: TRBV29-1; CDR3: CSARQASGNTIYF; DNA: TGCAGCGCCCGGCAGGCCTCTGGAAACACCATATATTTT
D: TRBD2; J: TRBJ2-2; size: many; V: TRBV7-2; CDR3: CASSELGGYTGELFF; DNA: TGTGCCAGCAGCGAACTCGGGGGGTACACCGGGGAGCTGTTTTTT
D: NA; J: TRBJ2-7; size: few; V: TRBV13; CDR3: CASSRSASYEQYF; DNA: TGTGCCAGCAGCCGTAGCGCCTCCTACGAGCAGTACTTC
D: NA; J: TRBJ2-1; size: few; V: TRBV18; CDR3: CASSKALSSYNEQFF; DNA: TGTGCCAGCTCAAAGGCCCTCAGCTCCTACAATGAGCAGTTCTTC
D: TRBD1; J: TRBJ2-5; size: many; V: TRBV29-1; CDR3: CSVEGSRGLVQETQYF; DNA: TGCAGCGTTGAAGGGTCCAGGGGGTTAGTGCAAGAGACCCAGTACTTC
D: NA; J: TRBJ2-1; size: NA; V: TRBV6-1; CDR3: CASSKLDSSSYNEQFF; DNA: TGTGCCAGCAGTAAGCTTGACAGTTCCTCCTACAATGAGCAGTTCTTC
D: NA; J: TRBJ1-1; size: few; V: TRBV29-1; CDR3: CSVGWPMRYTEAFF; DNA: TGCAGCGTTGGTTGGCCGATGAGGTACACTGAAGCTTTCTTT
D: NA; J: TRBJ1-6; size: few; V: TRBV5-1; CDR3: CASSLFDSPLHF; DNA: TGCGCCAGCAGCTTGTTCGATTCACCCCTCCACTTT
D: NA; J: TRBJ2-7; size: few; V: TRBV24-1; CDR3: CATSGGPGTPPDEQYF; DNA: TGTGCCACCAGTGGGGGTCCAGGGACTCCACCGGACGAGCAGTACTTC
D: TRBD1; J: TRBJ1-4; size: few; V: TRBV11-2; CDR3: CASSQGQGFQKLFF; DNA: TGTGCCAGCAGCCAGGGACAGGGTTTCCAAAAACTGTTTTTT
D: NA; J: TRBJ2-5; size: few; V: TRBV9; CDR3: CASSRLIQGRQETQYF; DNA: TGTGCCAGCAGCCGTCTTATACAGGGACGCCAAGAGACCCAGTACTTC
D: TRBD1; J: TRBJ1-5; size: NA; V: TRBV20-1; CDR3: CSAIDESWTGGGQPQHF; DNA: TGCAGTGCCATCGACGAATCATGGACAGGGGGTGGTCAGCCCCAGCATTTT
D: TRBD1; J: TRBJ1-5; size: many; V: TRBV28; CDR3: CASRRTGTVQPQHF; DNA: TGTGCCAGCAGGCGGACAGGGACGGTTCAGCCCCAGCATTTT
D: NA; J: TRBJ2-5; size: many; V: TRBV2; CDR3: CASSVQEIQETQYF; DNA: TGTGCCAGCAGTGTACAGGAAATCCAAGAGACCCAGTACTTC
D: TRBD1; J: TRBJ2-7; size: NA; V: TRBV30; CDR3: CAWQTGTYEQYF; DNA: TGTGCCTGGCAGACAGGGACCTACGAGCAGTACTTC
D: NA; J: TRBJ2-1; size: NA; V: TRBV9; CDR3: CASTPGLIQMEQFF; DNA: TGTGCCAGCACCCCGGGATTAATACAAATGGAGCAGTTCTTC
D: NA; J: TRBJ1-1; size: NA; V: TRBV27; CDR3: CASSSLGQKAFF; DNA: TGTGCCAGCAGTTCCCTGGGACAAAAAGCTTTCTTT
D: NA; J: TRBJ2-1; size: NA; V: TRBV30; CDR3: CAWSPLNEQFF; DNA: TGTGCCTGGAGTCCGCTGAATGAGCAGTTCTTC
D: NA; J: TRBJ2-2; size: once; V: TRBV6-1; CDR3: CASRSVGVTGELFF; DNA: TGTGCCAGCAGGTCCGTAGGCGTCACCGGGGAGCTGTTTTTT
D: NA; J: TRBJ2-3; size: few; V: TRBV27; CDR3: CASSLGLGGGNRGTDTQYF; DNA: TGTGCCAGCAGTTTGGGTTTGGGTGGGGGTAATCGCGGCACAGATACGCAGTATTTT
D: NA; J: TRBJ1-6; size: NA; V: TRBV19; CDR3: CASCRDTNSPLHF; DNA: TGTGCCAGCTGCCGGGACACTAATTCACCCCTCCACTTT
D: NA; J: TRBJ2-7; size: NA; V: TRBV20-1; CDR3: CSARQPSYEQYF; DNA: TGCAGTGCTAGACAGCCATCCTACGAGCAGTACTTC
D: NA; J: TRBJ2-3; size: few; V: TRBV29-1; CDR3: CSTQGRVGTDTQYF; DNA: TGCAGCACTCAGGGTAGAGTTGGTACAGATACGCAGTATTTT
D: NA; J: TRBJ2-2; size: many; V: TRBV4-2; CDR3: CASNTGLRDTGELFF; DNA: TGTGCCAGCAATACGGGACTTCGGGACACCGGGGAGCTGTTTTTT
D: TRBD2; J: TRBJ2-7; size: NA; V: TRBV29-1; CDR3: CSVETSGRAGEQYF; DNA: TGCAGCGTTGAGACTAGCGGGAGGGCCGGGGAGCAGTACTTC
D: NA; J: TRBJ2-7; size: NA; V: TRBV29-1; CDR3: CSVTWGQGSSYEQYF; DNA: TGCAGCGTCACCTGGGGTCAGGGAAGCTCCTACGAGCAGTACTTC
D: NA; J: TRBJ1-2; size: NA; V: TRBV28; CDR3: CASSSSSNGGSHYGYTF; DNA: TGTGCCAGTAGTTCGTCCTCTAACGGGGGTAGTCACTATGGCTACACCTTC
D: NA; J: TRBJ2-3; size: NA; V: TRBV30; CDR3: CAWTRSSTDTQYF; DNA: TGTGCCTGGACTCGGTCTAGCACAGATACGCAGTATTTT
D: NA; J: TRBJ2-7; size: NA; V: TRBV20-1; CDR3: CSARSPQESNEQYF; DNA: TGCAGTGCTAGATCCCCCCAGGAATCCAACGAGCAGTACTTC
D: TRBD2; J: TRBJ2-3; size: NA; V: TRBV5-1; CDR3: CASSLGQSGAWPDTQYF; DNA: TGCGCCAGCAGCTTGGGACAGAGCGGGGCTTGGCCAGATACGCAGTATTTT
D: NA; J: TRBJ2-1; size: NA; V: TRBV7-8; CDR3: CASSHQPTIGFYNEQFF; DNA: TGTGCCAGCAGCCATCAACCGACTATTGGTTTCTACAATGAGCAGTTCTTC
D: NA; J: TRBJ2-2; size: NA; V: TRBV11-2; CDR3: CASSPGVGPGELFF; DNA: TGTGCCAGCAGCCCCGGCGTCGGTCCCGGGGAGCTGTTTTTT
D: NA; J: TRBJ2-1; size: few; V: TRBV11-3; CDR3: CASSLDGDYNEQFF; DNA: TGTGCCAGCAGCTTAGATGGAGACTACAATGAGCAGTTCTTC
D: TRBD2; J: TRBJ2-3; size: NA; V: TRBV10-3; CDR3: CAISDSSGGADTQYF; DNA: TGTGCCATCAGTGACTCTAGCGGGGGCGCAGATACGCAGTATTTT
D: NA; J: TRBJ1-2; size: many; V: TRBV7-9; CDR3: CASSLAGRTSYGYTF; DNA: TGTGCCAGCAGCTTAGCGGGAAGGACAAGCTATGGCTACACCTTC
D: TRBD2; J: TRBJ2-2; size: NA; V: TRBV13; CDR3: CASSSKQRGMLTGELFF; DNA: TGTGCCAGCAGCTCGAAACAGCGGGGGATGCTCACCGGGGAGCTGTTTTTT